Included here is one T cell receptor beta chain sequence, with context. Sequenced by immunoSEQ multiplex PCR; TCRdb stores in-frame clones only, minus some. The profile shows 200,000 to 300,000 clones, 83% of them singletons. This record belongs to a study of blood T cell repertoires in COVID-19. Study background: Whether acute or convalescent, the COVID-19 samples came from the United States, Italy and Spain.

Exposed enrollees had met someone with a PCR-confirmed or clinician-diagnosed COVID-19 case at some point within the 2 weeks before study entry. Looked up from germline, CDR1 is LGHNA and CDR2 is YSLEER. This CDR3 spans 18 amino acids. V dropped 0 bases and J dropped 0 bases, with 15 bases sitting between them. The receptor was isolated from a woman aged 40 to 50 who had been exposed to COVID-19. Sequenced material: PBMCs or T cells enriched from blood (not recorded which). The rearrangement links TRBV4-3 to TRBJ1-5; D is perhaps TRBD1 (6 bases). The CDR3: CASSQDLAGVYSNQPQHF. DNA for the CDR3: TGCGCCAGCAGCCAAGATCTTGCAGGGGTCTATAGCAATCAGCCCCAGCATTTT.